Listed below are T cell receptor beta chains from one sample, sequenced in a study of T cell responses to AZD1222 COVID-19 vaccine. Generated by immunoSEQ multiplex PCR, the TCRdb table keeps only in-frame clones and is missing some. The data hold fewer than 80,000 clones, with approximately 85% observed a single time. Sample: peripheral blood, taken on day 0 of MenACWY control vaccination. These receptors were collected from an adult in good health. The CDR3 runs from the conserved cysteine through the conserved F or W. Fields, in order: V gene, J gene, D gene, clone size, CDR3 protein, CDR3 DNA. D genes are given only for firm matches. Some rows mark clone size as missing; the rest say once, few, many or name a class of expanded clone.

v_call: TRBV19
j_call: TRBJ2-1
d_call: TRBD2
clone_size: few
cdr3_aa: CASSMGLAGGYNEQFF
cdr3_nt: TGTGCCAGTAGTATGGGACTAGCGGGAGGTTACAATGAGCAGTTCTTC

v_call: TRBV2
j_call: TRBJ2-3
d_call: NA
clone_size: NA
cdr3_aa: CATSPFLGPSTDTQYF
cdr3_nt: TGTGCCACCAGTCCTTTTTTGGGGCCTAGCACAGATACGCAGTATTTT

v_call: TRBV29-1
j_call: TRBJ2-1
d_call: NA
clone_size: NA
cdr3_aa: CSVVDPGSYNEQFF
cdr3_nt: TGCAGCGTTGTAGACCCAGGGTCCTACAATGAGCAGTTCTTC

v_call: TRBV5-1
j_call: TRBJ2-2
d_call: NA
clone_size: NA
cdr3_aa: CASSLAGSPNTGELFF
cdr3_nt: TGCGCCAGCAGCTTGGCGGGCAGTCCTAACACCGGGGAGCTGTTTTTT

v_call: TRBV28
j_call: TRBJ1-5
d_call: NA
clone_size: NA
cdr3_aa: CASSPSRQYSDQPQHF
cdr3_nt: TGTGCCAGCAGTCCCTCCCGACAGTATAGCGATCAGCCCCAGCATTTT

v_call: TRBV29-1
j_call: TRBJ1-1
d_call: NA
clone_size: NA
cdr3_aa: CSVTPAVAGARTEAFF
cdr3_nt: TGCAGCGTTACCCCCGCGGTCGCCGGGGCACGCACTGAAGCTTTCTTT

v_call: TRBV6-5
j_call: TRBJ2-5
d_call: TRBD2
clone_size: NA
cdr3_aa: CASRRTGMGGETQYF
cdr3_nt: TGTGCCAGCAGAAGAACCGGGATGGGAGGGGAGACCCAGTACTTC

v_call: TRBV6-1
j_call: TRBJ1-5
d_call: TRBD1
clone_size: NA
cdr3_aa: CASTTGNQPQHF
cdr3_nt: TGTGCCAGCACGACAGGGAATCAGCCCCAGCATTTT

v_call: TRBV10-2
j_call: TRBJ2-7
d_call: NA
clone_size: NA
cdr3_aa: CASSKPQGIYEQYF
cdr3_nt: TGCGCCAGCAGTAAGCCCCAGGGGATATACGAGCAGTACTTC

v_call: TRBV6-5
j_call: TRBJ2-5
d_call: TRBD1
clone_size: NA
cdr3_aa: CASSPDRRETQYF
cdr3_nt: TGTGCCAGCAGTCCGGACAGGAGGGAGACCCAGTACTTC

v_call: TRBV6-5
j_call: TRBJ2-1
d_call: NA
clone_size: NA
cdr3_aa: CASSYTRGNEQFF
cdr3_nt: TGTGCCAGCAGTTACACGAGGGGTAATGAGCAGTTCTTC

v_call: TRBV28
j_call: TRBJ1-4
d_call: NA
clone_size: NA
cdr3_aa: CASSTRHSSNEKLFF
cdr3_nt: TGTGCCAGCAGTACCCGGCATAGTTCTAATGAAAAACTGTTTTTT

v_call: TRBV6-5
j_call: TRBJ2-6
d_call: TRBD1
clone_size: NA
cdr3_aa: CASRTDRAGANVLTF
cdr3_nt: TGTGCCAGCAGGACCGACAGGGCCGGGGCCAACGTCCTGACTTTC

v_call: TRBV20-1
j_call: TRBJ1-1
d_call: NA
clone_size: NA
cdr3_aa: CSAPSNTEAFF
cdr3_nt: TGCAGTGCCCCCTCGAACACTGAAGCTTTCTTT

v_call: TRBV2
j_call: TRBJ1-2
d_call: NA
clone_size: few
cdr3_aa: CASRAKARDTYGYTF
cdr3_nt: TGTGCCAGCAGGGCTAAGGCGCGGGACACCTATGGCTACACCTTC

v_call: TRBV18
j_call: TRBJ1-1
d_call: TRBD1
clone_size: NA
cdr3_aa: CASSPPDRVETEAFF
cdr3_nt: TGTGCCAGCTCACCACCCGACAGGGTTGAAACTGAAGCTTTCTTT

v_call: TRBV24-1
j_call: TRBJ1-1
d_call: NA
clone_size: NA
cdr3_aa: CATSDPMIRTEAFF
cdr3_nt: TGTGCCACCAGTGACCCAATGATCAGGACTGAAGCTTTCTTT

v_call: TRBV4-3
j_call: TRBJ1-2
d_call: NA
clone_size: NA
cdr3_aa: CASSQDAGVVGYTF
cdr3_nt: TGCGCCAGCAGCCAAGATGCGGGGGTAGTGGGCTACACCTTC

v_call: TRBV7-9
j_call: TRBJ1-1
d_call: NA
clone_size: NA
cdr3_aa: CASSPSGRGAAFF
cdr3_nt: TGTGCCAGCAGCCCCTCGGGGAGAGGGGCGGCTTTCTTT

v_call: TRBV19
j_call: TRBJ1-2
d_call: NA
clone_size: NA
cdr3_aa: CASSTGADAYGYTF
cdr3_nt: TGTGCCAGTAGTACAGGGGCGGACGCTTATGGCTACACCTTC

v_call: TRBV2
j_call: TRBJ1-1
d_call: NA
clone_size: NA
cdr3_aa: CASRTRQSLNTEAFF
cdr3_nt: TGTGCCAGCAGGACCCGACAGAGCCTGAACACTGAAGCTTTCTTT

v_call: TRBV6-5
j_call: TRBJ2-7
d_call: TRBD2
clone_size: NA
cdr3_aa: CASREGLAGLYEQYF
cdr3_nt: TGTGCCAGCAGAGAGGGACTAGCGGGGCTCTACGAGCAGTACTTC

v_call: TRBV2
j_call: TRBJ2-2
d_call: NA
clone_size: few
cdr3_aa: CASRRSTGELFF
cdr3_nt: TGTGCCAGCAGGCGTAGCACCGGGGAGCTGTTTTTT

v_call: TRBV28
j_call: TRBJ2-4
d_call: TRBD2
clone_size: NA
cdr3_aa: CASSLTGGTAKNIQYF
cdr3_nt: TGTGCCAGCAGTTTAACCGGGGGGACGGCCAAAAACATTCAGTACTTC

v_call: TRBV7-9
j_call: TRBJ2-7
d_call: NA
clone_size: NA
cdr3_aa: CASSLHGPYEQYF
cdr3_nt: TGTGCCAGCAGCTTACACGGCCCCTACGAGCAGTACTTC

v_call: TRBV28
j_call: TRBJ2-7
d_call: NA
clone_size: few
cdr3_aa: CASSLENSRLYF
cdr3_nt: TGTGCCAGCAGTTTGGAGAATAGTCGGCTGTACTTC

v_call: TRBV6-5
j_call: TRBJ2-7
d_call: NA
clone_size: NA
cdr3_aa: CASSEAYEQYF
cdr3_nt: TGTGCCAGCTCTGAGGCTTACGAGCAGTACTTC

v_call: TRBV7-2
j_call: TRBJ2-7
d_call: TRBD2
clone_size: NA
cdr3_aa: CASSTGLPFSYEQYF
cdr3_nt: TGTGCCAGCAGCACGGGACTACCATTTTCCTACGAGCAGTACTTC

v_call: TRBV6-4
j_call: TRBJ2-7
d_call: NA
clone_size: few
cdr3_aa: CASWDYEQYF
cdr3_nt: TGTGCCAGCTGGGACTACGAGCAGTACTTC

v_call: TRBV5-1
j_call: TRBJ1-2
d_call: NA
clone_size: NA
cdr3_aa: CASSWVPTGTTNYGYTF
cdr3_nt: TGCGCCAGCAGCTGGGTTCCTACCGGGACAACGAACTATGGCTACACCTTC

v_call: TRBV7-9
j_call: TRBJ1-1
d_call: NA
clone_size: few
cdr3_aa: CASSLAGGPNTEAFF
cdr3_nt: TGTGCCAGCAGCTTAGCGGGGGGGCCGAACACTGAAGCTTTCTTT

v_call: TRBV6-2/TRBV6-3
j_call: TRBJ2-7
d_call: TRBD2
clone_size: NA
cdr3_aa: CASSQPWTSGGKNEQYF
cdr3_nt: TGTGCCAGCAGTCAGCCCTGGACTAGCGGGGGGAAAAACGAGCAGTACTTC

v_call: TRBV18
j_call: TRBJ1-2
d_call: NA
clone_size: NA
cdr3_aa: CASSPLPQDYGYTF
cdr3_nt: TGTGCCAGCTCACCACTTCCCCAGGACTATGGCTACACCTTC

v_call: TRBV5-1
j_call: TRBJ2-1
d_call: TRBD2
clone_size: NA
cdr3_aa: CASSSGLAGALYNEQFF
cdr3_nt: TGCGCCAGCAGCTCCGGACTAGCGGGGGCACTATACAATGAGCAGTTCTTC

v_call: TRBV9
j_call: TRBJ2-7
d_call: NA
clone_size: NA
cdr3_aa: CASSVGPTGRMEQYF
cdr3_nt: TGTGCCAGCAGCGTAGGGCCCACAGGGCGTATGGAGCAGTACTTC

v_call: TRBV6-5
j_call: TRBJ1-2
d_call: TRBD1
clone_size: NA
cdr3_aa: CASSIKDRGFDGYTF
cdr3_nt: TGTGCCAGCAGTATAAAGGACAGGGGCTTCGATGGCTACACCTTC

v_call: TRBV24-1
j_call: TRBJ2-1
d_call: TRBD2
clone_size: NA
cdr3_aa: CATSDPRTSGESSYNEQFF
cdr3_nt: TGTGCCACCAGTGACCCTCGGACTAGCGGGGAAAGCTCCTACAATGAGCAGTTCTTC

v_call: TRBV12-3/TRBV12-4
j_call: TRBJ1-5
d_call: NA
clone_size: few
cdr3_aa: CASGGPGQPQHF
cdr3_nt: TGTGCCAGCGGGGGCCCGGGACAGCCCCAGCATTTT

v_call: TRBV27
j_call: TRBJ2-7
d_call: TRBD2
clone_size: few
cdr3_aa: CASSASTSGGAEQYF
cdr3_nt: TGTGCCAGCAGTGCCTCGACTAGCGGGGGAGCAGAGCAGTACTTC

v_call: TRBV7-2
j_call: TRBJ2-3
d_call: NA
clone_size: once
cdr3_aa: CASSLGAQGGVDTQYF
cdr3_nt: TGTGCCAGCAGCTTAGGTGCTCAAGGCGGGGTAGATACGCAGTATTTT

v_call: TRBV2
j_call: TRBJ2-7
d_call: NA
clone_size: NA
cdr3_aa: CASSENNYEQYF
cdr3_nt: TGTGCCAGCAGTGAAAACAACTACGAGCAGTACTTC

v_call: TRBV6-5
j_call: TRBJ2-1
d_call: NA
clone_size: NA
cdr3_aa: CASKSRQDYNEQFF
cdr3_nt: TGTGCCAGCAAATCGAGACAGGACTACAATGAGCAGTTCTTC

v_call: TRBV19
j_call: TRBJ1-1
d_call: NA
clone_size: NA
cdr3_aa: CASTLEGVAEAFF
cdr3_nt: TGTGCCAGTACCCTCGAGGGGGTGGCTGAAGCTTTCTTT

v_call: TRBV5-3
j_call: TRBJ2-7
d_call: TRBD2
clone_size: NA
cdr3_aa: CARSPIAGAAHEQYF
cdr3_nt: TGTGCCAGAAGCCCCATTGCGGGAGCGGCCCACGAGCAGTACTTC

v_call: TRBV5-6
j_call: TRBJ1-1
d_call: NA
clone_size: NA
cdr3_aa: CATRRWNTEAFF
cdr3_nt: TGTGCCACCCGGCGGTGGAACACTGAAGCTTTCTTT

v_call: TRBV5-5
j_call: TRBJ1-4
d_call: NA
clone_size: NA
cdr3_aa: CASSFLGLGTGGINEKLFF
cdr3_nt: TGTGCCAGCAGCTTTCTCGGTCTCGGGACGGGGGGTATTAATGAAAAACTGTTTTTT

v_call: TRBV5-1
j_call: TRBJ2-2
d_call: NA
clone_size: NA
cdr3_aa: CASSLDVDGELFF
cdr3_nt: TGCGCCAGCAGCTTGGACGTGGACGGGGAGCTGTTTTTT

v_call: TRBV6-5
j_call: TRBJ2-1
d_call: NA
clone_size: NA
cdr3_aa: CASSRRGPNEQFF
cdr3_nt: TGTGCCAGCAGTCGCAGGGGTCCCAATGAGCAGTTCTTC

v_call: TRBV3-1/TRBV3-2
j_call: TRBJ1-1
d_call: NA
clone_size: NA
cdr3_aa: CASSQGRGMNTEAFF
cdr3_nt: TGTGCCAGCAGCCAAGGGAGGGGCATGAACACTGAAGCTTTCTTT

v_call: TRBV30
j_call: TRBJ1-2
d_call: NA
clone_size: few
cdr3_aa: CAWSESSRGGYTF
cdr3_nt: TGTGCCTGGAGTGAATCTTCCCGTGGAGGCTACACCTTC

v_call: TRBV28
j_call: TRBJ2-3
d_call: TRBD1
clone_size: NA
cdr3_aa: CASSFRGGRTDTQYF
cdr3_nt: TGTGCCAGCAGTTTCAGAGGGGGCCGGACAGATACGCAGTATTTT

v_call: TRBV11-2
j_call: TRBJ1-4
d_call: TRBD1
clone_size: few
cdr3_aa: CASSLNAGQGTKLFF
cdr3_nt: TGTGCCAGCAGCTTAAATGCGGGACAGGGTACAAAACTGTTTTTT

v_call: TRBV2
j_call: TRBJ2-7
d_call: NA
clone_size: NA
cdr3_aa: CASSGDRFYEQYF
cdr3_nt: TGTGCCAGCAGTGGAGACCGGTTCTACGAGCAGTACTTC

v_call: TRBV7-2
j_call: TRBJ1-1
d_call: NA
clone_size: NA
cdr3_aa: CASSLRGNTEAFF
cdr3_nt: TGTGCCAGCAGCTTGAGGGGGAACACTGAAGCTTTCTTT

v_call: TRBV6-5
j_call: TRBJ1-1
d_call: NA
clone_size: NA
cdr3_aa: CASTLVGGNTEAFF
cdr3_nt: TGTGCCAGCACCCTAGTTGGGGGGAACACTGAAGCTTTCTTT

v_call: TRBV30
j_call: TRBJ1-2
d_call: NA
clone_size: NA
cdr3_aa: CAWSVGQGYTF
cdr3_nt: TGTGCCTGGAGTGTGGGACAAGGCTACACCTTC

v_call: TRBV13
j_call: TRBJ1-6
d_call: TRBD1
clone_size: NA
cdr3_aa: CASSLGQGNSPLHF
cdr3_nt: TGTGCCAGCAGCTTAGGACAGGGGAATTCACCCCTCCACTTT

v_call: TRBV11-2
j_call: TRBJ2-7
d_call: NA
clone_size: NA
cdr3_aa: CASSSLSDKGYEQYF
cdr3_nt: TGTGCCAGCAGCTCACTTAGCGACAAGGGCTACGAGCAGTACTTC

v_call: TRBV24-1
j_call: TRBJ1-5
d_call: NA
clone_size: NA
cdr3_aa: CATALGGTGNQPQHF
cdr3_nt: TGTGCCACCGCCCTAGGAGGGACGGGCAATCAGCCCCAGCATTTT